This T cell receptor beta chain derives from a study of blood T cell repertoires in COVID-19. Across the study: Whether acute or convalescent, the COVID-19 samples came from the United States, Italy and Spain.

This table comes from immunoSEQ multiplex PCR, and its TCRdb copy is limited to in-frame clones, with some not included. This repertoire shows about 380,000 clones, approximately 90% found once; its top ten account for 0.9% to 1.5%. This clone occurred a few times. V was shortened by 0 bases and J by 0 bases, with 15 bases between the two germline ends. The CDR3 length is 18 residues. Germline CDR1 is MGHRA and CDR2 is YSYEKL. The sequencing input was PBMCs or T cells enriched from blood (not recorded which). V is TRBV4-1 and J is TRBJ1-5, with D uncertain. The sequence was collected from a woman aged 18-35 years who had recovered from COVID-19. Written as DNA, the CDR3 is TGCGCCAGCAGCCAAGACCCGCCAGGCGATTATAGCAATCAGCCCCAGCATTTT. It specifies CASSQDPPGDYSNQPQHF.